The 14 T cell receptor beta chains listed next were all sequenced from one sample in a study of cytomegalovirus exposure and HLA in healthy donors (dated by TCRdb to about 2017). Preparation of the library involved the immunoSEQ multiplex PCR assay. What TCRdb holds here is the immuneACCESS table cut down to in-frame rearrangements. Part of the clones is not present; checked against another copy, under half of the missing clones reflect an unresolved V gene, and the others are unexplained. The sample table records under 140,000 clones; roughly nine tenths of these occur just once. 1.5% to 2% of the sample comes from the top ten. Sequenced input: PBMCs. Receptors were obtained from a young woman in good health and CMV-seronegative.

This clone was seen once. CDR3 DNA: TGCGCCAGCGCGACTACCAATCGGCCGGATACGCAGTATTTT. Protein: CASATTNRPDTQYF. V and J are TRBV4-1 and TRBJ2-3, with TRBD2 as a possible D gene (5 bases). The V and J ends lost 8 bases and 6 bases respectively, with 18 bases between them. Germline V gene data show CDR1 as MGHRA and CDR2 as YSYEKL. CDR3 length: 14 residues.

The chain combines TRBV4-1 with TRBJ2-3; 7 bases are shared with TRBD1. V shed 3 bases and J 0 bases; nucleotides not matched to a gene: 9. CDR1 is MGHRA and CDR2 is YSYEKL in the germline V gene. The CDR3 is 17 residues long. CDR3 in DNA: TGCGCCAGCAGCCAGTCGAAGGGGGCACGTAGCACAGATACGCAGTATTTT. Encoded protein: CASSQSKGARSTDTQYF.

The chain recombines TRBV11-2 with TRBJ1-6; TRBD1 matches 7 bases. Germline CDR1 and CDR2: SGHAT and FQNNGV. The V gene end was trimmed by 6 bases and the J gene end by 6 bases; junction bases not matched to a gene: 5. CDR3 length: 14 amino acids. The CDR3 DNA reads TGTGCCAGCAGTTGGGGACAGCTTAATTCACCCCTCCACTTT. This translates into CASSWGQLNSPLHF.

The chain recombines TRBV4-3 with TRBJ2-3; tentatively, D is TRBD2 (6 bases). Trimming cost V 4 bases and J 0 bases, with 20 bases left between them. The CDR3 has 18 amino acids. Per germline, CDR1 LGHNA and CDR2 YSLEER. CDR3 coding DNA: TGCGCCAGCAGCCCTCAATTGAGGGGAGCGGGTAGCACAGATACGCAGTATTTT. It translates to CASSPQLRGAGSTDTQYF.

The chain recombines TRBV5-6 with TRBJ1-2; possible D gene TRBD1, 5 bases. Per the germline V gene, CDR1 is SGHDT and CDR2 is YYEEEE. The CDR3 covers 14 residues. The ends were cut back, 4 bases at V and 5 bases at J, with 15 bases in the middle. In DNA, the CDR3 is TGTGCCAGCAGCCCACGGACAATTCAATATGGCTACACCTTC. It encodes CASSPRTIQYGYTF. The complete variable domain, with remaining parts taken from reference TRBV5-6 and TRBJ1-2, reads DAGVTQSPTHLIKTRGQQVTLRCSPKSGHDTVSWYQQALGQGPQFIFQYYEEEERQRGNFPDRFSGHQFPNYSSELNVNALLLGDSALYLCASSPRTIQYGYTFGSGTRLTVV.

This clone was observed once. V is TRBV7-2 and J is TRBJ2-7; weak D call: TRBD1 (6 bases). The CDR3 covers 15 residues. Per the germline V gene, CDR1 is SGHTA and CDR2 is FQGNSA. V was pared by 10 bases and J by 0 bases, with 19 bases between. For the CDR3, the DNA is TGTGCCACCTCAGGGGACCGGGCGAGCTCCTACGAGCAGTACTTC. This encodes CATSGDRASSYEQYF.

J is TRBJ1-3 and V is TRBV5-1; 10 bases are a match to TRBD1. The CDR3 contains 15 residues. Germline lookup yields CDR1 SGHRS and CDR2 YFSETQ. Germline trimming cut 3 bases from V and 4 bases from J; bases unmatched to any gene: 4. Here the CDR3 reads CASSYSTGGGNTIYF. For the CDR3, the DNA is TGCGCCAGCAGCTACTCGACAGGGGGCGGAAACACCATATATTTT.

The rearrangement links TRBV5-4 to TRBJ1-4; 8 bases fit TRBD1. Trimming at V came to 5 bases and at J to 8 bases, leaving 8 bases not matched to a gene. The CDR3 has 14 amino acids. Germline CDR1 and CDR2: SGHNT and YYREEE (reference sequence). The CDR3 nucleotides read TGTGCCAGCAGGAAACAGGGGGGAGGGGAAAAACTGTTTTTT. Translating gives CASRKQGGGEKLFF. The full variable domain, its missing parts supplied by reference TRBV5-4 and TRBJ1-4, is ETGVTQSPTHLIKTRGQQVTLRCSSQSGHNTVSWYQQALGQGPQFIFQYYREEENGRGNFPPRFSGLQFPNYSSELNVNALELDDSALYLCASRKQGGGEKLFFGSGTQLSVL.

J is TRBJ1-4 and V is TRBV30; TRBD1 matches at 9 bases. CDR3 size: 15 residues. Trimming at V came to 1 base and at J to 5 bases, leaving 5 bases not matched to a gene. Per germline, CDR1 GTSNPN and CDR2 SVGIG (reference sequence). The CDR3 here is CAWSAPGQGNEKLFF. In DNA, the CDR3 is TGTGCCTGGAGTGCCCCGGGACAGGGAAATGAAAAACTGTTTTTT.

The chain carries TRBV10-1 and TRBJ1-1; D call uncertain. Trimming removed 6 bases at V and 8 bases at J, with 13 bases between. CDR3 length: 12 residues. From germline, CDR1 is WNHNN and CDR2 SYGVQD (reference sequence). CDR3 nucleotides: TGCGCCAGCAGCGGGGATCTCGCGGAAGCTTTCTTT. This sequence encodes CASSGDLAEAFF.

The V gene is TRBV30, the J gene TRBJ2-2; no reliable D call. The CDR3 contains 14 residues. Germline CDR1 reads GTSNPN; CDR2 reads SVGIG (reference sequence). V lost 5 bases and J 3 bases, leaving 13 bases between the germline ends. The DNA for the CDR3 is TGTGCCTGGGACCTACGTCGGGACACCGGGGAGCTGTTTTTT. Amino acids: CAWDLRRDTGELFF.

In nucleotides, the CDR3 is TGTGCCATCAGCCAACAGGGGAAGACGAGCGAGCAGTACTTC. It specifies CAISQQGKTSEQYF. This chain joins TRBV10-3 and TRBJ2-7; 7 bases match TRBD1. CDR1 and CDR2 (germline): ENHRY, SYGVKD. The junction had 11 bases not matched to a gene; V was cut back by 6 bases and J by 6 bases. The CDR3 loop spans 14 amino acids.

The rearrangement joins TRBV27 to TRBJ1-1; 7 bases fit TRBD1. Germline V gene data show CDR1 as MNHEY and CDR2 as SMNVEV (reference sequence). The CDR3 spans 15 residues. With V trimmed by 6 bases and J by 3 bases, 10 bases remained unmatched. The CDR3 nucleotides are TGTGCCAGCAGGACACAGGGGAAAAGCGACACTGAAGCTTTCTTT. This translates into CASRTQGKSDTEAFF.

The chain uses TRBV4-1 and TRBJ2-5, with 14 bases that match TRBD2. CDR1 MGHRA and CDR2 YSYEKL come from the germline V gene. The CDR3 runs to 16 residues. Unmatched junction bases numbered 9, after V lost 4 bases and J lost 8 bases. In nucleotides, the CDR3 is TGCGCCAGCAGCCCAGGACTAGCGGGGGGACCTAGCACCCAGTACTTC. Amino acid sequence: CASSPGLAGGPSTQYF.